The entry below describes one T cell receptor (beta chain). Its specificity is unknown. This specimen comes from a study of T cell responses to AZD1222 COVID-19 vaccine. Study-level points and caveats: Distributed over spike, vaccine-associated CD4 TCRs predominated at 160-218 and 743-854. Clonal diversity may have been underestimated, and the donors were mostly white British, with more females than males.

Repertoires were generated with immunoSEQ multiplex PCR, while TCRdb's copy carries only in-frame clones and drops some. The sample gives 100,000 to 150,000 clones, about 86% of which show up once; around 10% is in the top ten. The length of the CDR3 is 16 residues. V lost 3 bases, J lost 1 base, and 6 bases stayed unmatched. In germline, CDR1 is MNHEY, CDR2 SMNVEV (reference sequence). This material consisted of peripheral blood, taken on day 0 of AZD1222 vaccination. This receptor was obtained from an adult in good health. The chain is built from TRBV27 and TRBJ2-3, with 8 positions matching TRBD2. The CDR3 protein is CASSFVREVRTDTQYF. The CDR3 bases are TGTGCCAGCAGTTTTGTGCGGGAGGTCCGCACAGATACGCAGTATTTT.